This TCR beta chain is from a study of breast tumors, draining lymph nodes, adjacent tissues. TCRdb fed the multiplex PCR reads into MiXCR, producing one record per CDR3 protein. The data show 120,000 to 150,000 distinct CDR3 sequences, with about 30% seen just once and around 2.3% held by the top ten. Germline V gives CDR1 SGDLS, CDR2 YYNGEE. The CDR3 length is 13 residues. V was shortened by 0 bases and J by 7 bases, with 10 bases between the two germline ends. Axillary draining lymph nodes of breast cancer patients supplied the node samples. The receptor comes from a female donor with breast cancer. Some clones in this sample may be carry-over from other donors' samples. The sample taken for sequencing was axillary lymph node tissue. The gene calls are TRBV9 and TRBJ1-2; TRBD1 might be the D (6 bases). The CDR3 bases are TGTGCCAGCAGCGTAGAGGGGGACTGTGGCTACACCTTC. Protein sequence: CASSVEGDCGYTF.